The T cell receptor beta chain described here comes from a study of cytomegalovirus exposure and HLA in healthy donors. Looking at the study overall: One earlier analysis, a look at about 179 million T cells, found some 100 million unique TCR beta sequences. The study, taken as a whole, reports: A later analysis linked around 15,000 TCR beta sequences to HLA alleles at 0.05 false discovery rate. For most TCR beta V segments, an earlier analysis put the productive rate at about 87% or about 30% of the time.

It was with 60 Vbeta and 13 Jbeta primers that the PCR ran. Using immunoSEQ multiplex PCR, the repertoire was profiled, and TCRdb retains in-frame clones only, with some absent. In the table there are some 130,000 clones, over 60% of which are singletons. This CDR3 spans 15 amino acids. To note about this clone: What it recognizes is unknown.

This sequence originates from a woman aged 55-75 years in good health and CMV-seronegative. The J gene is TRBJ1-6, the V gene TRBV21-1; TRBD1 is the table's D call and was not checked against the DNA. TRBV21-1 is described as a pseudogene. The sample comprised PBMCs. CDR3 bases: TGTGCCAGCAGCGGCCGTTGTTGTGGCCACGTCACCCTCCACTTT. This encodes CASSGRCCGHVTLHF.